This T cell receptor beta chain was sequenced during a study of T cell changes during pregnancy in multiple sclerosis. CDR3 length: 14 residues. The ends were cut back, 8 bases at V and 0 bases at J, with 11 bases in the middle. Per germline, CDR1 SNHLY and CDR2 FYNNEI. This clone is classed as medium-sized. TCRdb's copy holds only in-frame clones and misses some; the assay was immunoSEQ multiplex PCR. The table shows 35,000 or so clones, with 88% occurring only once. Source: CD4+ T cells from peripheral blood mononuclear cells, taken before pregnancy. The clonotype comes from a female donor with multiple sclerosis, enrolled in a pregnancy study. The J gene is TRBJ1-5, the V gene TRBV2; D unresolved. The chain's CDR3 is CASLAGNSNQPQHF. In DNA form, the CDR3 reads TGTGCCAGCCTTGCGGGAAATAGCAATCAGCCCCAGCATTTT.